What follows are 26 T cell receptor beta chains derived from one specimen sequenced in a study of glioma-infiltrating T cells after dendritic cell vaccination. Clones were sequenced by immunoSEQ multiplex PCR, and TCRdb holds only the in-frame ones, with some missing. The table records around 100,000 clones, roughly 79% of them present only once. This sample comprised blood, obtained before dendritic cell vaccination. Every receptor here comes from a human donor with glioblastoma.

The CDR3 DNA sequence: TGCGCCAGCAGCCGCCCCGGGGTGGGGGGAGGCGCTGGAAACACCATATATTTT. It yields the protein CASSRPGVGGGAGNTIYF. This chain uses TRBV4-1 with TRBJ1-3; weak D call: TRBD1 (5 bases). CDR3 length: 18 residues. Deletions cut 4 bases from V and 2 bases from J, with 21 bases between. CDR1 is MGHRA and CDR2 is YSYEKL in the germline V gene.

V and J are TRBV9 and TRBJ1-5, with D possibly being TRBD1 (6 bases). The germline V and J ends were trimmed by 3 bases and 6 bases, with 16 bases remaining between them. The CDR3 totals 15 residues. The V gene's germline CDR1 is SGDLS and CDR2 YYNGEE. CDR3 sequence: CASSATQGFGQPQHF. The CDR3 bases are TGTGCCAGCAGCGCCACACAGGGATTTGGTCAGCCCCAGCATTTT. Full variable domain (rest looked up from reference TRBV9 and TRBJ1-5): DSGVTQTPKHLITATGQRVTLRCSPRSGDLSVYWYQQSLDQGLQFLIQYYNGEERAKGNILERFSAQQFPDLHSELNLSSLELGDSALYFCASSATQGFGQPQHFGDGTRLSIL.

This chain joins TRBV5-4 and TRBJ1-4; TRBD1 matches 8 bases. The CDR3 runs to 15 residues. Germline V gene sequence: CDR1 SGHNT, CDR2 YYREEE (reference sequence). J lost 6 bases, V lost 4 bases, and 8 bases had no gene match. CDR3 in DNA: TGTGCCAGCAGCATTTACAGGGGGGGTGATGAAAAACTGTTTTTT. It codes for CASSIYRGGDEKLFF. Looking up the rest from reference TRBV5-4 and TRBJ1-4 gives the full variable domain: ETGVTQSPTHLIKTRGQQVTLRCSSQSGHNTVSWYQQALGQGPQFIFQYYREEENGRGNFPPRFSGLQFPNYSSELNVNALELDDSALYLCASSIYRGGDEKLFFGSGTQLSVL.

This rearrangement joins TRBV6-1 to TRBJ1-2; 9 nucleotides match TRBD1. V gave up 7 bases and J gave up 6 bases; unmatched junction bases: 6. The germline V gene encodes CDR1 MNHNS and CDR2 SASEGT. The CDR3 contains 13 residues. The CDR3 sequence: CASNKDRGDGYTF. CDR3 DNA: TGTGCCAGCAATAAGGACAGGGGTGATGGCTACACCTTC.

The chain couples TRBV27 to TRBJ2-2; possible D gene TRBD1, 6 bases. Trimming pared 3 bases from V and 5 bases from J, leaving 16 bases between. Germline CDR1 is MNHEY and CDR2 is SMNVEV (reference sequence). The CDR3 is 16 residues long. The CDR3 protein is CASSFQSRTGTGELFF. Written as DNA, the CDR3 is TGTGCCAGCAGTTTCCAATCCCGAACAGGGACCGGGGAGCTGTTTTTT.

This rearrangement joins TRBV15 to TRBJ2-7; D is possibly TRBD1 (6 bases). This CDR3 spans 13 amino acids. The V gene's germline CDR1 is LNHNV and CDR2 YYDKDF (reference sequence). Between the trimmed V and J ends, which lost 6 bases and 7 bases, there was a span of 16 bases. The DNA of the CDR3 is TGTGCCACCAGTATAAACAGGGCGGGTGAGCAGTACTTC. Translation: CATSINRAGEQYF.

The chain recombines TRBV7-9 with TRBJ2-7; 7 bases agree with TRBD1. The ends lost 3 bases at V and 5 bases at J; junction bases unmatched: 13. From germline, CDR1 is SEHNR and CDR2 FQNEAQ (reference sequence). This CDR3 comprises 16 residues. The CDR3 here is CASSLDDRVPLDEQYF. The CDR3 DNA follows: TGTGCCAGCAGCTTGGACGACAGGGTCCCATTGGACGAGCAGTACTTC.

This chain joins TRBV5-1 and TRBJ2-3, with 9 bases that match TRBD2. The J segment lost 3 bases and the V segment lost 2 bases, leaving 4 bases of the junction unmatched. The length of the CDR3 is 15 residues. The germline gives CDR1 SGHRS, CDR2 YFSETQ. The CDR3 nucleotides read TGCGCCAGCAGCTTCTCTGGACTAGCGACAGATACGCAGTATTTT. Encoded protein: CASSFSGLATDTQYF. The whole variable domain, remainder taken from reference TRBV5-1 and TRBJ2-3, is KAGVTQTPRYLIKTRGQQVTLSCSPISGHRSVSWYQQTPGQGLQFLFEYFSETQRNKGNFPGRFSGRQFSNSRSEMNVSTLELGDSALYLCASSFSGLATDTQYFGPGTRLTVL.

The CDR3 DNA sequence: TGTGCCAGTAGTATAGTCCCCGGGGTTGGTGACGAGCAGTACTTC. Translated: CASSIVPGVGDEQYF. The V and J genes are TRBV19 and TRBJ2-7; possible D gene TRBD2, 5 bases. In germline, CDR1 is LNHDA, CDR2 SQIVND (reference sequence). V shed 1 base and J shed 5 bases, with 15 bases lying between them. The CDR3 consists of 15 residues.

V and J are TRBV10-1 and TRBJ2-7, with 9 bases aligning to TRBD1. Per germline, CDR1 WNHNN and CDR2 SYGVQD (reference sequence). The trim removed 3 bases at V and 3 bases at J, leaving 6 bases unmatched. There are 15 residues in the CDR3. Here the CDR3 DNA reads TGCGCCAGCAGTGACGGGACAGGGAGAGGCTACGAGCAGTACTTC. It specifies CASSDGTGRGYEQYF.

This CDR3 is CASSSTGQAGGYTF. The CDR3 DNA reads TGTGCCAGCTCATCAACGGGACAGGCAGGTGGCTACACCTTC. The chain has TRBV18 and TRBJ1-2; 8 bases line up with TRBD1. V lost 5 bases, J lost 7 bases, and 9 bases stayed unmatched. CDR3 length: 14 residues. Germline V gene sequence: CDR1 KGHSH, CDR2 LQKENI. The complete variable domain, with remaining parts taken from reference TRBV18 and TRBJ1-2, reads NAGVMQNPRHLVRRRGQEARLRCSPMKGHSHVYWYRQLPEEGLKFMVYLQKENIIDESGMPKERFSAEFPKEGPSILRIQQVVRGDSAAYFCASSSTGQAGGYTFGSGTRLTVV.

The V gene is TRBV4-2, the J gene TRBJ2-4; D not certain. This CDR3 is 14 amino acids long. Germline assignment: CDR1 LGHNA and CDR2 YNFKEQ. Between the trimmed V and J ends, which lost 1 base and 5 bases, there was a span of 9 bases. In nucleotides, the CDR3 is TGTGCCAGCAGCCAAGGATCCAGCGAAAACATTCAGTACTTC. Encoded protein: CASSQGSSENIQYF.

V gene TRBV7-2 combines with J gene TRBJ1-1; TRBD1 is a possible D gene (5 bases). V was trimmed by 4 bases and J by 10 bases, leaving 16 bases between them. This CDR3 contains 13 residues. In germline, CDR1 is SGHTA, CDR2 FQGNSA. The CDR3 region has the DNA TGTGCCAGCAGCTCACACATGGGGGGTGTAGCTTTCTTT. Translation: CASSSHMGGVAFF.

The genes are TRBV4-3 and TRBJ2-1; 9 bases are a match to TRBD2. The V gene's germline CDR1 is LGHNA and CDR2 YSLEER. Trimming took 5 bases from V and 9 from J; bases not matched to a gene: 11. The CDR3 covers 15 residues. The CDR3 region is CASSLAGDRAGEQFF. CDR3 coding DNA: TGCGCCAGCAGCTTAGCGGGGGACCGAGCAGGTGAGCAGTTCTTC.

V usage is TRBV7-3 and J usage is TRBJ1-2; D ambiguous. CDR3 length equals 15 residues. CDR1 is SGHTA, CDR2 FQGTGA, per germline. V lost 0 bases, J lost 6 bases, and 14 bases lay in between. DNA of the CDR3: TGTGCCAGCAGCTTAACGTCGGGAGAGACTGATGGCTACACCTTC. Residues: CASSLTSGETDGYTF.

CDR3 amino acids: CASNLQGTDTQYF. CDR3 DNA: TGTGCCAGCAACCTACAGGGGACAGATACGCAGTATTTT. The chain recombines TRBV5-6 with TRBJ2-3; 7 bases match TRBD1. Germline CDR1 reads SGHDT; CDR2 reads YYEEEE. The CDR3 loop spans 13 amino acids. After removal of 6 bases from V and 3 bases from J, the junction contained 4 bases not matched to a gene.

The V call is TRBV7-2, the J call TRBJ1-2; perhaps TRBD1 as D (5 bases). Germline values: CDR1 SGHTA, CDR2 FQGNSA. Between the trimmed V and J ends, which lost 7 bases and 4 bases, there was a span of 13 bases. The CDR3 loop spans 13 amino acids. The CDR3 DNA is TGTGCCAGCACCCCGGGGGGTAGCTATGGCTACACCTTC. Protein product: CASTPGGSYGYTF. The full variable domain, rest sourced from reference TRBV7-2 and TRBJ1-2, is GAGVSQSPSNKVTEKGKDVELRCDPISGHTALYWYRQSLGQGLEFLIYFQGNSAPDKSGLPSDRFSAERTGGSVSTLTIQRTQQEDSAVYLCASTPGGSYGYTFGSGTRLTVV.

A single count supports this clone. The V and J genes are TRBV25-1 and TRBJ2-3, with TRBD1 matching 9 bases. The J segment lost 1 base and the V segment lost 5 bases, leaving 7 bases of the junction unmatched. CDR3 size: 16 residues. The V gene's germline CDR1 is MGHDK and CDR2 SYGVNS. In DNA, the CDR3 is TGTGCCAGCAGTAAACAGGGGGCGCTGGGCACAGATACGCAGTATTTT. Translating it yields CASSKQGALGTDTQYF.

This sequence joins TRBV10-3 and TRBJ1-2; TRBD1 might be the D (6 bases). The CDR3 sequence is 13 residues long. V was trimmed by 10 bases and J by 7 bases, leaving 19 bases between them. Germline V gene data show CDR1 as ENHRY and CDR2 as SYGVKD. The CDR3 region is CATQEPQGSGYTF. In DNA, the CDR3 is TGTGCCACCCAGGAACCACAGGGCTCTGGCTACACCTTC.

This sequence joins TRBV19 and TRBJ1-5; D is uncertain. Trimming took off 1 base at V and 0 bases at J, with 13 bases between the two ends. The CDR3 totals 17 residues. Per germline, CDR1 LNHDA and CDR2 SQIVND (reference sequence). The CDR3: CASSIVRGIYSNQPQHF. The DNA for the CDR3 is TGTGCCAGTAGTATAGTACGGGGAATATATAGCAATCAGCCCCAGCATTTT.

The chain is built from TRBV18 and TRBJ1-3; D remains unclear. V lost 6 bases, J lost 1 base, and 7 bases lay in between. The CDR3 has 13 residues. Germline CDR1 and CDR2: KGHSH and LQKENI. The CDR3 is CASSRESGNTIYF. The CDR3 DNA sequence: TGTGCCAGCTCGCGGGAGTCTGGAAACACCATATATTTT. Combining the CDR3 with reference TRBV18 and TRBJ1-3 gives the whole variable domain NAGVMQNPRHLVRRRGQEARLRCSPMKGHSHVYWYRQLPEEGLKFMVYLQKENIIDESGMPKERFSAEFPKEGPSILRIQQVVRGDSAAYFCASSRESGNTIYFGEGSWLTVV.

The J gene is TRBJ2-7, the V gene TRBV7-9; 14 positions match TRBD2. V trimming: 5 bases; J trimming: 2 bases; junction bases outside the gene matches: 14. The CDR3 runs 19 residues. Germline lookup yields CDR1 SEHNR and CDR2 FQNEAQ (reference sequence). CDR3 loop: CASSARQGWTSGGTYEQYF. CDR3 coding DNA: TGTGCCAGCAGCGCTAGACAGGGGTGGACTAGCGGGGGGACCTACGAGCAGTACTTC.

This clone was detected only a few times. This chain's CDR3 is CASSLVFSTPRYTF. In DNA form, the CDR3 reads TGTGCCAGCAGCTTAGTGTTCTCCACACCTCGCTACACCTTC. V and J are TRBV7-9 and TRBJ1-2; no clear D. The length of the CDR3 is 14 residues. CDR1 and CDR2 (germline): SEHNR, FQNEAQ (reference sequence). V gave up 1 base and J gave up 9 bases, with 15 bases separating them.

This clone has just one count. The chain employs TRBV5-1 and TRBJ2-1; 9 bases are shared with TRBD1. Germline values: CDR1 SGHRS, CDR2 YFSETQ. The CDR3 extends over 15 amino acids. J gave up 4 bases and V 4 bases, and 6 bases lay outside the gene matches. CDR3 sequence (DNA): TGCGCCAGCAGCCCGGGGACAGGGAAATACAATGAGCAGTTCTTC. It translates to CASSPGTGKYNEQFF.

This clone was observed a handful of times. The chain uses TRBV4-1 and TRBJ2-4; 7 positions match TRBD1. V lost 1 base and J lost 0; bases outside the gene matches: 12. Germline loops: CDR1 MGHRA, CDR2 YSYEKL. The CDR3 is made up of 19 amino acids. The CDR3 sequence: CASSQGKAWTGLAKNIQYF. The CDR3 coding sequence is TGCGCCAGCAGCCAAGGCAAGGCCTGGACAGGTTTAGCCAAAAACATTCAGTACTTC.

The rearrangement joins TRBV10-3 to TRBJ2-7; TRBD1 matches at 10 bases. J gave up 3 bases and V 6 bases, and 11 bases lay outside the gene matches. Germline V gene data show CDR1 as ENHRY and CDR2 as SYGVKD. The CDR3 totals 16 residues. CDR3 amino acids: CAIRFEGTGALYEQYF. As DNA, the CDR3 is TGTGCCATCAGATTCGAAGGGACAGGGGCCCTCTACGAGCAGTACTTC.